Below, one TCR beta chain is given with its context. This specimen comes from a study of blood T cell repertoires in COVID-19. The wider study: The study drew acute and convalescent COVID-19 samples from the United States, Italy and Spain.

Participants were aged about 18 to 89 years from 20 to 30 US areas. Sequencing used immunoSEQ multiplex PCR; TCRdb keeps in-frame clones, though not all of them. The profile shows fewer than 200,000 clones, roughly 86% of them singletons. The V end lost 0 bases, the J end lost 4 bases, and 12 bases lay between the germline ends. The CDR3 has 15 amino acids. Germline-derived CDR1 and CDR2 are MRHNA and SNTAGT. The TCR originated in a woman in her thirties or forties in a cohort exposed to, infected with or recovered from COVID-19 (not recorded which). Sequencing was carried out using PBMCs or T cells enriched from blood (not recorded which). The V gene is TRBV6-4, the J gene TRBJ1-2, with D tentatively TRBD1 (6 bases). CDR3: CASSDSVGGVYGYTF. Here the CDR3 DNA reads TGTGCCAGCAGTGACTCAGTAGGGGGAGTCTATGGCTACACCTTC.